This T cell receptor (beta chain) emerged from a study of graft-versus-host responses after intestinal transplantation. Turning to the study itself: Among the recipients, transplants were multivisceral, liver-intestinal, or isolated intestinal.

Germline CDR1 ENHRY, CDR2 SYGVKD. Between the trimmed V and J ends, which lost 2 bases and 1 base, there was a span of 14 bases. This CDR3 has 16 amino acids. Method: immunoSEQ multiplex PCR; TCRdb's copy keeps in-frame clones and lacks some. Of tens of thousands of clones listed, around 96% are singletons. A word on this clone: Its target is unknown.

The source was unstimulated CD8+ T cells sorted from spleen or lymph node cells, collected before transplant. The V gene is TRBV10-3, the J gene TRBJ2-5; tentative D call: TRBD1 (6 bases). The clonotype originates from a human donor who was the organ donor for an intestinal transplant. CDR3 residues: CAISEPQGNGQETQYF. The CDR3 region has the DNA TGTGCCATCAGTGAGCCCCAGGGGAATGGCCAAGAGACCCAGTACTTC.